This entry is about one TCR beta chain. As yet, its antigen is unknown. Trimming removed 2 bases from V and 6 bases from J, with 8 bases in between. Germline values: CDR1 SGHVS, CDR2 FNYEAQ. The CDR3 covers 12 residues. This sample is part of a study of T cell repertoires in cytomegalovirus infection. Findings and limits, study-wide: HLA-C-restricted TCR beta clonotypes specific for CMV led the ex vivo response.

TCRdb reanalysed the reads using MiXCR and keeps one entry per CDR3 protein. The table lists some 250,000 distinct CDR3 sequences, approximately 9.2% of them singletons. The sequencing sample was made of PBMCs. The gene calls are TRBV7-6 and TRBJ2-7; no clear D gene. The sequence derives from a human donor in good health (CMV status not recorded). Some clones in this sample may be carry-over from other donors' samples. In nucleotides, the CDR3 is TGTGCCAGCAGCTTATCGGGTATCGAGCAGTACTTC. This translates into CASSLSGIEQYF.